This TCR beta chain was recovered during a study of blood T cell repertoires in COVID-19. Libraries were prepared by immunoSEQ multiplex PCR; TCRdb keeps only in-frame clonotypes and omits some of them. The table lists 370,000 or so clones, roughly four fifths of them singletons, with 1.1% in the top ten. Sequencing input: peripheral blood. This TCR was sampled from a human donor with acute or convalescent COVID-19. The donor label of this sample is uncertain.

The CDR3 DNA follows: TGTGCCAGAAGTGTCGGGGGGGCCGAAGTTTTCCAAAATTCACCCCTCCACTTT. The encoded protein is CARSVGGAEVFQNSPLHF. The rearrangement joins TRBV5-3 to TRBJ1-6, with D perhaps TRBD1 (6 bases). TRBV5-3 carries the ORF label, with uncertain function. Trimming took off 5 bases at V and 7 bases at J, with 25 bases between the two ends. This CDR3 is 18 amino acids long.